This T cell receptor beta chain was retrieved from a study of Ad26.COV2.S vaccination and SARS-CoV-2 variants. Looking at the study overall: Intramuscular Ad26.COV2.S at 5x10^10 or 1x10^11 viral particles.

Treatment defined: some 20 received Ad26.COV2.S at low or high dose, single or two shots; 5 received placebo; per-sample allocation not given. Repertoires come from day 63 after the first vaccine or placebo injection. Immunization relied on an Ad26 vector, which expressed Wuhan-strain SARS-CoV-2 spike. There are 11 residues in the CDR3. V dropped 5 bases and J dropped 11 bases, with 12 bases sitting between them. Germline lookup yields CDR1 MNHEY and CDR2 SVGEGT. Assay used: immunoSEQ multiplex PCR; TCRdb lists only in-frame clones, some missing. The profile shows roughly 420,000 clones, about 88% of them singletons.

The receptor was derived from a person between 18 and 65 years old who received the Ad26.COV2.S COVID-19 vaccine or a placebo. V usage is TRBV6-2 or TRBV6-3 and J usage is TRBJ1-1; a possible D gene is TRBD1 (6 bases). Material: peripheral blood, obtained in a trial of Ad26.COV2.S vaccine versus placebo. The CDR3 coding sequence is TGTGCCAGCAGTCAGAGGAGGGGGGCTTTCTTT. It is translated as CASSQRRGAFF.